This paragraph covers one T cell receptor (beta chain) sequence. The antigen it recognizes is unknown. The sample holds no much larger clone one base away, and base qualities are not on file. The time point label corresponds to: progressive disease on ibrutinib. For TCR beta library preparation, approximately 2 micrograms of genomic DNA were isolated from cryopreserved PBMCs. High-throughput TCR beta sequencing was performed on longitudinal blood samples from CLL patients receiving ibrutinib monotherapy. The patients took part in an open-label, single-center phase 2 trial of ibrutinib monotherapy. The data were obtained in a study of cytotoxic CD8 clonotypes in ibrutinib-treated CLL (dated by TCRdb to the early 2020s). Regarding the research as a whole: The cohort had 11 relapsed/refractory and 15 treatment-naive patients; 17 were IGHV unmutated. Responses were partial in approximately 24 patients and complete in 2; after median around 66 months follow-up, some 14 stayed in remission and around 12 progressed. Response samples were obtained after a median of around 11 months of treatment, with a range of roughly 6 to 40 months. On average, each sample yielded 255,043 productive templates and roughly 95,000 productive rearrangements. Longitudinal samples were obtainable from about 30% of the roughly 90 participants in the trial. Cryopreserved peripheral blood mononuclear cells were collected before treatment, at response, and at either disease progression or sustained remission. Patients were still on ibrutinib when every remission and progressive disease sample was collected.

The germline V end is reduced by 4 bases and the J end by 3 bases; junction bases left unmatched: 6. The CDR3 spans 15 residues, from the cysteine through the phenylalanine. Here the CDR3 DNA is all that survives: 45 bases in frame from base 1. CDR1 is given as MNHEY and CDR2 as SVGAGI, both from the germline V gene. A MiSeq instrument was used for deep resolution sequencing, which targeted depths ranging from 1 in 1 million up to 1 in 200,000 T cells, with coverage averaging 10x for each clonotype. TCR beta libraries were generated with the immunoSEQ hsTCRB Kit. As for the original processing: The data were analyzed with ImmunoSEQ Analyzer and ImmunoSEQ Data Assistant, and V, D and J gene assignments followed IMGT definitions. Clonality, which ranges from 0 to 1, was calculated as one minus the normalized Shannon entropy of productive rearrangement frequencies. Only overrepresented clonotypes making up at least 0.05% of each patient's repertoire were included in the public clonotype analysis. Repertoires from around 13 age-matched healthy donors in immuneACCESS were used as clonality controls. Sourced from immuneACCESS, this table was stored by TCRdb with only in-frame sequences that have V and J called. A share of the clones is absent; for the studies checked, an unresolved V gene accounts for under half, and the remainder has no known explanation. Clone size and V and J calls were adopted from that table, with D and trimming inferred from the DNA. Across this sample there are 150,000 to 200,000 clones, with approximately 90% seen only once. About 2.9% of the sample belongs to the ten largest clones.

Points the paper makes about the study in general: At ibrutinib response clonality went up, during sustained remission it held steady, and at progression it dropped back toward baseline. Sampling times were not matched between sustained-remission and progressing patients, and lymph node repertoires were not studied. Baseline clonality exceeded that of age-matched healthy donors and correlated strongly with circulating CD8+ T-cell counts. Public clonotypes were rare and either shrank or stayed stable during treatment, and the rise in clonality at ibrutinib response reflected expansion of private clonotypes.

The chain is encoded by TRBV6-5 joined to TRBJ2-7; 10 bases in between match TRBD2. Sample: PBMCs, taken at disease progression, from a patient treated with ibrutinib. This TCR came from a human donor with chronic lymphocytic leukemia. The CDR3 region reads CASSLWTSGLYEQYF. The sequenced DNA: TGTGCCAGCAGTTTATGGACTAGCGGACTCTACGAGCAGTACTTC.